The clone carrying this TCR beta chain has only one observation. Only in-frame clones appear in the TCRdb table, and some are missing; sequencing was by immunoSEQ multiplex PCR. The sample has roughly 29,000 clones, under 95% seen once. The CDR3 loop spans 15 amino acids. V was clipped by 6 bases and J by 0 bases; unmatched bases: 5. The germline CDR1 and CDR2 sequences are SEHNR and FQNEAQ (reference sequence). This sample is drawn from a study of T cell changes during pregnancy in multiple sclerosis. The chain joins TRBV7-9 to TRBJ2-1; 7 bases match TRBD2. This receptor was obtained from a female donor with multiple sclerosis, enrolled in a pregnancy study. Sequences were derived from CD4+ T cells from peripheral blood mononuclear cells, sampled after pregnancy. The CDR3: CASRRAGSSYNEQFF. As DNA, the CDR3 is TGTGCCAGCAGACGAGCGGGGAGCTCCTACAATGAGCAGTTCTTC.